A selection of T cell receptor beta chains follows, all from one sample in a study of blood T cell repertoires in COVID-19. Method: immunoSEQ multiplex PCR; TCRdb's copy keeps in-frame clones and lacks some. The sample lists fewer than 350,000 clones; less than 85% were seen once. Sequencing input: PBMCs or T cells enriched from blood (not recorded which). The receptors were sampled from a woman between 45 and 60 years old who had recovered from COVID-19. Both conserved end residues are part of each CDR3. The D gene is left open where the match is weak. Clone sizes are given selectively: once, few, many, or a class where the clone is expanded.

TGTGCCAGCAGCGGGGCTGGAAACACCATATATTTT CASSGAGNTIYF TRBV12-3/TRBV12-4 NA TRBJ1-3 once
TGTGCCAGCTCACCGGGCGACAGGGGAGGAGGGGCCAACGTCCTGACTTTC CASSPGDRGGGANVLTF TRBV18 TRBD1 TRBJ2-6 NA
TGTGCCAGTACAGTGGGGGACAGGGGGTACAATGAGCAGTTCTTC CASTVGDRGYNEQFF TRBV19 TRBD1 TRBJ2-1 NA
TGTGCCAGCAGCGTAGCGGCGGGATCCTACAATGAGCAGTTCTTC CASSVAAGSYNEQFF TRBV9 NA TRBJ2-1 NA
TGTGCCAGCTCAGCGGCTGTCGCCGGAAACACCATATATTTT CASSAAVAGNTIYF TRBV18 NA TRBJ1-3 NA
TGTGCCAGCAGTACAGGACAGGCTGTTCAGCCCCAGCATTTT CASSTGQAVQPQHF TRBV6-5 TRBD1 TRBJ1-5 NA
TGTGCCAGCAGCTTAGGCCAAGCCTCTGGGGCCAACGTCCTGACTTTC CASSLGQASGANVLTF TRBV7-2 NA TRBJ2-6 NA
TGTGCCAGTAGTATAGGCGGGGGGCCGAGGTTCTTC CASSIGGGPRFF TRBV19 TRBD2 TRBJ2-1 NA
TGTGCCAGCAGCACAGGGGGGTTCGGCATCCGCAACTATGGCTACACCTTC CASSTGGFGIRNYGYTF TRBV9 TRBD1 TRBJ1-2 NA
TGTGCCAGCAGAGCCCAATACTCTGGGGCCAACGTCCTGACTTTC CASRAQYSGANVLTF TRBV6-5 NA TRBJ2-6 NA
TGTGCCAGCAGTGCCGAAGCGTACGAGCAGTACTTC CASSAEAYEQYF TRBV2 NA TRBJ2-7 few
TGCGCCAGCAGCTTGGACAGGGGGCGAGGCACCGGGGAGCTGTTTTTT CASSLDRGRGTGELFF TRBV5-1 TRBD1 TRBJ2-2 NA
TGTGCCAGCAGCGTAGACCGGGGTACGCAGTATTTT CASSVDRGTQYF TRBV9 NA TRBJ2-3 once
TGTGCCAGCAGCCCAACTCGGACTAGGCAAGAGACCCAGTACTTC CASSPTRTRQETQYF TRBV3-1/TRBV3-2 TRBD2 TRBJ2-5 NA
TGTGCCAGCTCACCACCGGGGCCCACTAATGAAAAACTGTTTTTT CASSPPGPTNEKLFF TRBV18 NA TRBJ1-4 once
TGTGCCAGCAGTTACTCCGGACAGGGATACCAAGAGACCCAGTACTTC CASSYSGQGYQETQYF TRBV6-6 TRBD1 TRBJ2-5 NA
TGTGCCAGCAGCTTGGAACGGGGGAAACTGTTTTTT CASSLERGKLFF TRBV5-4 NA TRBJ1-4 NA
TGTGCCAGCAGTGAAAATCCGGGATTTAACTATGGCTACACCTTC CASSENPGFNYGYTF TRBV6-1 NA TRBJ1-2 NA
TGTGCCAGCGGACAGGGAAATTCACCCCTCCACTTT CASGQGNSPLHF TRBV19 TRBD1 TRBJ1-6 NA
TGTGCCAGCAGTCGGACTAGTTTCCACGAGCAGTACTTC CASSRTSFHEQYF TRBV6-1 TRBD2 TRBJ2-7 NA
TGTGCCAGCTCACCGGAGACAGGGAGAAGTGAAGCTTTCTTT CASSPETGRSEAFF TRBV18 TRBD1 TRBJ1-1 NA
TGCGCCAGCAGCCTAGGACAGGGGGTCACCTACGAGCAGTACTTC CASSLGQGVTYEQYF TRBV5-1 TRBD1 TRBJ2-7 NA
TGCGCCAGCAGCGCATTAGCGGGGGGTCCCCAATTCTTC CASSALAGGPQFF TRBV5-1 TRBD2 TRBJ2-1 NA
TGTGCCAGCAGCGTTAGCGGCCTCTCCTACAATGAGCAGTTCTTC CASSVSGLSYNEQFF TRBV9 NA TRBJ2-1 NA
TGTGCCATCAGTGATATGGACAACAACCAGGGCTACGAGCAGTACTTC CAISDMDNNQGYEQYF TRBV10-3 NA TRBJ2-7 few
TGTGCCAGCTACACCGGGACAGGGGAAGGCTACACCTTC CASYTGTGEGYTF TRBV28 TRBD1 TRBJ1-2 NA
TGCAGTGCTACAGGGGGATATGGCTACACCTTC CSATGGYGYTF TRBV20-1 TRBD1 TRBJ1-2 NA
TGTGCCAGCAGCAAAGACAGGGGGCGCTCCGGGGCCAACGTCCTGACTTTC CASSKDRGRSGANVLTF TRBV9 TRBD1 TRBJ2-6 NA
TGTGCCAGCATGGGTCAGGGGGCTTACGAGCAGTACTTC CASMGQGAYEQYF TRBV25-1 TRBD1 TRBJ2-7 once
TGTGCCAGCTGCGTTGATAATCAGCCCCAGCATTTT CASCVDNQPQHF TRBV7-9 NA TRBJ1-5 once
TGCGCCAGCAGCTTGGGGGGCCAGGCCACTGAAGCTTTCTTT CASSLGGQATEAFF TRBV5-1 NA TRBJ1-1 NA
TGCAGTGCTAGTGGCACCAGGGGCCGCGGGTCCGGGGAGCTGTTTTTT CSASGTRGRGSGELFF TRBV20-1 NA TRBJ2-2 NA
TGTGCCAGCAGCGATAACGCTCCGGGGGGGGAGACCCAGTACTTC CASSDNAPGGETQYF TRBV7-2 TRBD2 TRBJ2-5 NA
TGTGCCAGCAGGCCAGACAGGGGGCGCGGGGGAAACACCATATATTTT CASRPDRGRGGNTIYF TRBV27 TRBD1 TRBJ1-3 NA
TGTGCCAGCAGCTTAGGGACTAGCGGGGGCTGGAAACAGTTCTTC CASSLGTSGGWKQFF TRBV7-2 TRBD2 TRBJ2-1 once
TGTGCCACCAGTGATATACGGACTAGCGGGGGCACAGATACGCAGTATTTT CATSDIRTSGGTDTQYF TRBV24-1 TRBD2 TRBJ2-3 NA
TGTGCCAGAAGCTTGGCAGCGCGGCGCCCCTACGAGCAGTACTTC CARSLAARRPYEQYF TRBV5-3 NA TRBJ2-7 NA
TGTGCCAGCAGCTTCCGACAGAAGGGCTACACCTTC CASSFRQKGYTF TRBV3-1/TRBV3-2 NA TRBJ1-2 once
TGTGCCAGCAGCTTAGCGCGACAGGGGGAAGCAGCCCAGCATTTT CASSLARQGEAAQHF TRBV7-2 TRBD1 TRBJ1-5 NA
TGTGCCAGCAGCTTGTCGCCATCAGGAAACACTGAAGCTTTCTTT CASSLSPSGNTEAFF TRBV5-5 NA TRBJ1-1 NA
TGCGCCAGCAGCTTGGATCGACAGGGACTCTACGAGCAGTACTTC CASSLDRQGLYEQYF TRBV5-1 NA TRBJ2-7 NA
TGTGCCAGTAGTGAAACAGGGGGCGCCTATGGCTACACCTTC CASSETGGAYGYTF TRBV19 TRBD1 TRBJ1-2 NA
TGCGCCAGCAGTAGAACAGCTCTCCATCAGCCCCAGCATTTT CASSRTALHQPQHF TRBV10-2 NA TRBJ1-5 NA
TGTGCCAGCAGCCTGGACACCCTCTATGGCTACACCTTC CASSLDTLYGYTF TRBV5-4 NA TRBJ1-2 NA
TGTGCCATCAACACCGGGACTTACAATGAGCAGTTCTTC CAINTGTYNEQFF TRBV10-3 NA TRBJ2-1 NA
TGTGCCAGCATCTGGCACAGGGAAGCCTACGAGCAGTACTTC CASIWHREAYEQYF TRBV2 NA TRBJ2-7 NA
TGCGCCAGCAGCCTGGTAGGGGGACAGTCCTACGAGCAGTACTTC CASSLVGGQSYEQYF TRBV5-1 TRBD1 TRBJ2-7 NA
TGTGGCGGAGACCCGAACACCGGGGAGCTGTTTTTT CGGDPNTGELFF TRBV30 NA TRBJ2-2 many
TGTGCCAGCGGACGTCCGGGACAAAATCAGCCCCAGCATTTT CASGRPGQNQPQHF TRBV7-2 NA TRBJ1-5 NA
TGCGCCAGCAGCCAAGATGTTAGAGGGAGCTCCTATAATTCACCCCTCCACTTT CASSQDVRGSSYNSPLHF TRBV4-3 NA TRBJ1-6 NA
TGTGCCAGTAGTACTCTCGAGCGGGGGGGCCATCAGCCCCAGCATTTT CASSTLERGGHQPQHF TRBV19 NA TRBJ1-5 few
TGTGCCAGCCGACCCCCTAGCGGGAGGGCCACATACGAGCAGTACTTC CASRPPSGRATYEQYF TRBV2 TRBD2 TRBJ2-7 once
TGTGCCAGCAGCTTAGCGGGAGGGTTCGAGCAGTACTTC CASSLAGGFEQYF TRBV11-2 TRBD2 TRBJ2-7 NA
TGTGCCAGCAGCCAAGTCGGGCCAGGGGGAGGTAAGACTGAAGCTTTCTTT CASSQVGPGGGKTEAFF TRBV4-2 TRBD1 TRBJ1-1 NA
TGTGCCAGCAGATTCCGGGACAGGGCGTATGGCTACACCTTC CASRFRDRAYGYTF TRBV2 TRBD1 TRBJ1-2 NA
TGTGCCAGCAGTGAAGCATTGTGGCAGGGGGTATGGGGGGAAAAACTGTTTTTT CASSEALWQGVWGEKLFF TRBV6-1 TRBD1 TRBJ1-4 NA
TGTGCCAGCAGTGGTCGGGAGGGGGGCGTGAACACTGAAGCTTTCTTT CASSGREGGVNTEAFF TRBV6-1 NA TRBJ1-1 NA
TGTGCCAGCAGCTTAGATCGGGTGGAGACCCAGTACTTC CASSLDRVETQYF TRBV11-2 NA TRBJ2-5 NA
TGTGCCAGCAGCCCCCAGGGTAACAATGAGCAGTTCTTC CASSPQGNNEQFF TRBV4-2 NA TRBJ2-1 NA
TGCGCCAGTGGGACAGAAATTAGCAATCAGCCCCAGCATTTT CASGTEISNQPQHF TRBV4-1 TRBD1 TRBJ1-5 NA